This T cell receptor beta chain was recorded in a study of control samples from healthy donors and cancer patients. Only in-frame clones appear in the TCRdb table, and some are missing; sequencing was by immunoSEQ multiplex PCR. The sample includes some 100,000 clones, about 90% of them seen just once. The V end was cut by 3 bases, the J end by 1 base, with 12 bases between. This CDR3 is 15 amino acids long. The germline V gene encodes CDR1 SGDLS and CDR2 YYNGEE. The material sequenced was blood. The chain employs TRBV9 and TRBJ2-3, with a weak D call TRBD2 (6 bases). This sequence was found in a man aged 30-40 years in good health. In nucleotides, the CDR3 is TGTGCCAGCAGCGCTGTGGTAGCGGGCACAGATACGCAGTATTTT. Translating it yields CASSAVVAGTDTQYF.